One TCR beta chain is described in this entry. The antigen is not known. The protocol was immunoSEQ multiplex PCR, while the TCRdb copy is restricted to in-frame clones and leaves out a portion. Here the sample spans roughly 120,000 clones, approximately 96% being singletons. This sample is drawn from a study of graft-versus-host responses after intestinal transplantation. Study-level background: Recipients had transplants, and these were multivisceral, liver-intestinal, or isolated intestinal. The study gave all recipients anti-thymocyte globulin induction, then tacrolimus and steroids for roughly 3 years. The study, taken as a whole, reports: Peak circulating GvH clone levels were associated with early post-transplant HvG declines.

V shed 0 bases and J 6 bases; nucleotides not matched to a gene: 7. This CDR3 is 15 amino acids long. Germline V gene lookup returns CDR1 MNHNS and CDR2 SASEGT. This sequence originates from a human donor who received an intestinal transplant. The V call is TRBV6-1, the J call TRBJ2-7, with TRBD2 matching over 8 bases. The sample in question was unstimulated CD8+ T cells sorted from spleen or lymph node cells, obtained before intestinal transplant. CDR3 DNA sequence: TGTGCCAGCAGTGAAGCTGTTAGCGGGATCCCCGAGCAGTACTTC. Translating gives CASSEAVSGIPEQYF.